This TCR beta chain was observed in a study of T cell repertoires in cytomegalovirus infection. Study background: TCR beta signatures that were public indicated CMV infection and matching HLA type.

TCRdb redid the calling of the reads with MiXCR, one entry per CDR3 protein. The sample includes under 850,000 distinct CDR3 sequences, roughly a third seen only once; the top ten take approximately 18%. CDR3 length: 13 residues. The V gene end was trimmed by 3 bases and the J gene end by 7 bases; junction bases not matched to a gene: 3. The V gene's germline CDR1 is SGHVS and CDR2 FQNEAQ. Only a few counts were recorded for this clonotype. The antigen remains undetermined. The sample here was cultured PBMCs, taken from culture after CMV antigen stimulation. V usage is TRBV7-8 and J usage is TRBJ2-1; the match to TRBD1 covers 7 bases. The sequence came from a human donor in good health (CMV status not recorded). Some clones in this sample may be carry-over from other donors' samples. CDR3 in amino acids: CASSFLTGNEQFF. CDR3 nucleotide sequence: TGTGCCAGCAGCTTCCTGACAGGGAATGAGCAGTTCTTC.